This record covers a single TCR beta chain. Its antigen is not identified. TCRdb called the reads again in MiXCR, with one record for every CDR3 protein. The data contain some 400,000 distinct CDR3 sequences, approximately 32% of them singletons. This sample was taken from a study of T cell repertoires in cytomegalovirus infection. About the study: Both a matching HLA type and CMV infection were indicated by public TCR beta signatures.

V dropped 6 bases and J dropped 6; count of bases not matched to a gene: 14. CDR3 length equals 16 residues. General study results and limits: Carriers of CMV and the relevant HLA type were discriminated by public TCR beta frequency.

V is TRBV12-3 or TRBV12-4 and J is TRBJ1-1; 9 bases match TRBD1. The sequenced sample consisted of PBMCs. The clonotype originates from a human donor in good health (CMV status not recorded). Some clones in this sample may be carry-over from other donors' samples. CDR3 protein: CASSARGTGTFAEAFF. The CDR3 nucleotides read TGTGCCAGCAGCGCCCGCGGGACAGGGACGTTCGCTGAAGCTTTCTTT.